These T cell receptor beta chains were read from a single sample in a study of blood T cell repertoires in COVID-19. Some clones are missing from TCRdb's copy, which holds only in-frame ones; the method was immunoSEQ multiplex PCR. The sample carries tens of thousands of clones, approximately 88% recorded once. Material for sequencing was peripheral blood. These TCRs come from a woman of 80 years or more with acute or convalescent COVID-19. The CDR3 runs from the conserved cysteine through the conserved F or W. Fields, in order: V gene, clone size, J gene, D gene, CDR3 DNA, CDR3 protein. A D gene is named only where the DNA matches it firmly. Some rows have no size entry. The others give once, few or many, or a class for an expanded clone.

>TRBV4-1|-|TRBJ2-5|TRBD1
TGCGCCAGCAGCCACGGACAGGGAGGAGAGACCCAGTACTTC
CASSHGQGGETQYF
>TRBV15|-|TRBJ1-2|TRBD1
TGTGCCACCAGCAGCCGACAGGGGGCCTTTGGCTACACCTTC
CATSSRQGAFGYTF
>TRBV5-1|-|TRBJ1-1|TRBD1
TGCGCCAGCAGCTCGACCGGGACAGGAAATGAAGCTTTCTTT
CASSSTGTGNEAFF
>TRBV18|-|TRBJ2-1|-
TGTGCCAGCTCACTGAGCGAAGCCAATGAGCAGTTCTTC
CASSLSEANEQFF
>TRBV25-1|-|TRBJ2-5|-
TGTGCCAGCAGTGAAGTAGGGGACCAAGAGACCCAGTACTTC
CASSEVGDQETQYF
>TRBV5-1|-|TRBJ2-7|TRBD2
TGCGCCAGCAGCACGGGGACTAGCGGCTCCTACGAGCAGTACTTC
CASSTGTSGSYEQYF
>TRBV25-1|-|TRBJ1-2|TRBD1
TGTGCCAGCAGTGGTCCCGGGACAGGGGGCATAACTTACTATGGCTACACCTTC
CASSGPGTGGITYYGYTF
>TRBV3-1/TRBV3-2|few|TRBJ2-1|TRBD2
TGTGCCAGCACCCCTAAAAGACTAGCGGGAGGAAAGTCCTACAATGAGCAGTTCTTC
CASTPKRLAGGKSYNEQFF
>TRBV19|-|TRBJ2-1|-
TGTGCCAGTAGAAAGGGGATCCAGATCTACAATGAGCAGTTCTTC
CASRKGIQIYNEQFF
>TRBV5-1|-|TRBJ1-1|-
TGCGCCAGCAGCTTCAGTGAAAACACTGAAGCTTTCTTT
CASSFSENTEAFF
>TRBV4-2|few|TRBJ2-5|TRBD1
TGTGCCAGCAGCCAAGAGGGACAGGGGGCGGGGGAGACCCAGTACTTC
CASSQEGQGAGETQYF
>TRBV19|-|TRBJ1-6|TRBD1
TGTGCCAGTAGAGACAGGGGGCAGCGTTCACCCCTCCACTTT
CASRDRGQRSPLHF
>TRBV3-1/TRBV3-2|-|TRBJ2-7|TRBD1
TGTGCCAGCAGAGGACAGGGGGCGTCCTACGAGCAGTACTTC
CASRGQGASYEQYF
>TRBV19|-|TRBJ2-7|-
TGTGCCAGTAGTGACAGGTCGAGGGACGAGCAGTACTTC
CASSDRSRDEQYF
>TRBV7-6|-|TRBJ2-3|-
TGTGCCAGCAGCTTAGGTCAGGTTAAAAACGATACGCAGTATTTT
CASSLGQVKNDTQYF
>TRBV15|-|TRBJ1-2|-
TGTGCCACCGCGGGGGGGGCTCATGGCTACACCTTC
CATAGGAHGYTF
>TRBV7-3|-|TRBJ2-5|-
TGTGCCAGCAGCTTAACCGGGAAAGAGACCCAGTACTTC
CASSLTGKETQYF
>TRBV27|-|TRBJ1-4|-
TGTGCCAGCAGTCCCCGAGGCAGAAATAATGAAAAACTGTTTTTT
CASSPRGRNNEKLFF
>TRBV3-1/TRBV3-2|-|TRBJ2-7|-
TGTGCCAGCAGCCAAGTAGAGGGTTACGAGCAGTACTTC
CASSQVEGYEQYF
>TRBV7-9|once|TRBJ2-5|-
TGTGCCAGCAGCGGCACAGAGACCCAGTACTTC
CASSGTETQYF
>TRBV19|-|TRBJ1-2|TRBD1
TGTGCCAGTAATACCGACAGGGGGCCCAACTATGGCTACACCTTC
CASNTDRGPNYGYTF
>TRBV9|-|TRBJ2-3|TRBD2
TGTGCCAGCAGCGGCCGCGGGGGGCCCACAGATACGCAGTATTTT
CASSGRGGPTDTQYF
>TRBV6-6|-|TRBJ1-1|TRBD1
TGTGCCAGCAGTCGATTATCAGGGGGCGGAACAACGAACACTGAAGCTTTCTTT
CASSRLSGGGTTNTEAFF
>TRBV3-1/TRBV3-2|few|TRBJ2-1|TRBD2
TGTGCCAGCAGCCGAAAGCGGGAGGGTTGGTACAATGAGCAGTTCTTC
CASSRKREGWYNEQFF
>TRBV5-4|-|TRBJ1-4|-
TGTGCCAGCAGCTCCCGGGACATGTCCAATGAAAAACTGTTTTTT
CASSSRDMSNEKLFF
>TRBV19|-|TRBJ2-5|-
TGTGCCAGTAGAGCAAGGACATCGCAAGAGACCCAGTACTTC
CASRARTSQETQYF
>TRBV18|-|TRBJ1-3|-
TGTGCCAGCTCACAAGGGACACAAAGAAACACCATATATTTT
CASSQGTQRNTIYF
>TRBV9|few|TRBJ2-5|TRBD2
TGTGCCAGCAGCACAAAGCGGGGGATTCAAGAGACCCAGTACTTC
CASSTKRGIQETQYF